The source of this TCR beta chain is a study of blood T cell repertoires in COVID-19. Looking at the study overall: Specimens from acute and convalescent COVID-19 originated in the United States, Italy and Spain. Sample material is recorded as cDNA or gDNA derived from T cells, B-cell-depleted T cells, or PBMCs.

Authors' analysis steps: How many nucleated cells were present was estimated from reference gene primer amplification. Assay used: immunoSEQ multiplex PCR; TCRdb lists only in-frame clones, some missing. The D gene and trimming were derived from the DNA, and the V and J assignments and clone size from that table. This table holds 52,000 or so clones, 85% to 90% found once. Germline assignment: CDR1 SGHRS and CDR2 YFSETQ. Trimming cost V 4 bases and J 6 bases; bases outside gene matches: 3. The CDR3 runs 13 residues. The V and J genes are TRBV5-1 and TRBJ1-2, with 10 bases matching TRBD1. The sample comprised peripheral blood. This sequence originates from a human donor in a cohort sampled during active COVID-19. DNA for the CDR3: TGCGCCAGCAGCCCGGACAGGGGGAATGGCTACACCTTC. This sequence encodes CASSPDRGNGYTF.